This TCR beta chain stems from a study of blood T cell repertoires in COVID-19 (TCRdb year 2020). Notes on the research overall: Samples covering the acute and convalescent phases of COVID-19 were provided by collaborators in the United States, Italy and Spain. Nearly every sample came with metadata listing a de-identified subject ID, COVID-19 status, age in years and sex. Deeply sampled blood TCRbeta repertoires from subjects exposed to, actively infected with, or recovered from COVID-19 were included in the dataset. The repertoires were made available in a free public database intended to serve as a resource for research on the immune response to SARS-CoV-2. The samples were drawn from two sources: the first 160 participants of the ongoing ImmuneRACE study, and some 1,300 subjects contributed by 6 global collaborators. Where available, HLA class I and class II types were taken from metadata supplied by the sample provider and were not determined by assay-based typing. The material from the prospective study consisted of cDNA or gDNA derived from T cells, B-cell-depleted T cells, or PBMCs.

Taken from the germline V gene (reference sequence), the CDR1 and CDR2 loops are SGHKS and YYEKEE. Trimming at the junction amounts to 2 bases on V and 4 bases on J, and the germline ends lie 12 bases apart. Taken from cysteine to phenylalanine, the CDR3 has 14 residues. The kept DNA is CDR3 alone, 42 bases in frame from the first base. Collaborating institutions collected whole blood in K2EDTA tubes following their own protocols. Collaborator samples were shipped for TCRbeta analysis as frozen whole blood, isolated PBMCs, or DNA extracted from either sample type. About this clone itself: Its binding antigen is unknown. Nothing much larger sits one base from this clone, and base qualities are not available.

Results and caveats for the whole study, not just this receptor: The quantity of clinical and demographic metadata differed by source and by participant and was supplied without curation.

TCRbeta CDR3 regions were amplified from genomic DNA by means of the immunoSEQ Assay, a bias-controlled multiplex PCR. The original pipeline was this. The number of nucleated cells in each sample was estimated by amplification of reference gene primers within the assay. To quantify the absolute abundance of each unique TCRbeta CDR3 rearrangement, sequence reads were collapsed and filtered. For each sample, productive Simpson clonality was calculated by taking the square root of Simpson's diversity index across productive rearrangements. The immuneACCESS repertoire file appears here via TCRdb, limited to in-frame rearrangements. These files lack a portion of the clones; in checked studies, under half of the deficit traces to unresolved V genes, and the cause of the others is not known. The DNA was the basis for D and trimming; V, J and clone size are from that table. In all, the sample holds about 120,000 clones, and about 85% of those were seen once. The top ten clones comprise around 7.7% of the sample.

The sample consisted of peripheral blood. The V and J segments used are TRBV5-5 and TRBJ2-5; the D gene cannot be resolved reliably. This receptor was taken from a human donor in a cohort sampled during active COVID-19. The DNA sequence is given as TGTGCCAGCAGCTTAAACACTATGGGAGAGACCCAGTACTTC. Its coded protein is CASSLNTMGETQYF.